Given below is one T cell receptor beta chain in context. What it recognizes is unknown. These data originate in a study of cytomegalovirus exposure and HLA in healthy donors. Study-wide results and caveats: The study found most TCR sequences rare, yet found some public TCRs in many donors.

Profiled with immunoSEQ multiplex PCR; TCRdb holds only in-frame clones, not every one. The sample consists of some 150,000 clones, approximately 90% of them appearing once. V shed 7 bases and J shed 6 bases, with 9 bases lying between them. The CDR3 extends over 10 amino acids. Germline CDR1 and CDR2: SQVTM and ANQGSEA. The rearrangement uses TRBV29-1 and TRBJ1-1; D gene ambiguous. The material sequenced was PBMCs. The sequence derives from a woman in her thirties in good health and CMV-seronegative. The CDR3 sequence: CSAHSPEAFF. The CDR3 DNA reads TGCAGCGCCCACTCTCCTGAAGCTTTCTTT.